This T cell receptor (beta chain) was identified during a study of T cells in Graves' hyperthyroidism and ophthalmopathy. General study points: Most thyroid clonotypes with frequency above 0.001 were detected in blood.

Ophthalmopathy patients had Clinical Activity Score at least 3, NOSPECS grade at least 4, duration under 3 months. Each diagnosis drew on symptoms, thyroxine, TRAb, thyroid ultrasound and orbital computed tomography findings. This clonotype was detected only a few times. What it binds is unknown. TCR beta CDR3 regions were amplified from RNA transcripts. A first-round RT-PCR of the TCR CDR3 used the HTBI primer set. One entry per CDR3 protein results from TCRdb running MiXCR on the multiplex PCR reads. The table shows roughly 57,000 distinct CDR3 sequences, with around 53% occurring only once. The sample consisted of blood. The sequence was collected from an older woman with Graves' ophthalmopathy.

CDR3 DNA: TGTGCCAGCAGTTTGGCAGACGGAAACAATGAGCAGTTCTTC. It specifies CASSLADGNNEQFF. The chain couples TRBV12-3 or TRBV12-4 to TRBJ2-1; D gene uncertain. CDR3 length equals 14 residues. The V and J ends lost 3 bases and 5 bases respectively, with 11 bases between them.